This T cell receptor (beta chain) was obtained from a study of T-cell memory formation after mild COVID-19 (TCRdb year 2021). Study-level background: Most TCR sequence clusters were specific to one of the two donors. The cohort comprised two young, previously healthy adult volunteers, one female and one male. In a couple of donors, T-cell clones that expanded and contracted after mild COVID-19 were tracked by sequencing TCRalpha and TCRbeta repertoires over time.

The CDR3 runs 15 amino acids, cysteine and phenylalanine included. Just CDR3 DNA is preserved here, 45 bases in frame from base 1. The junction shows trimming of 5 bases on V and 9 bases on J, and the gene matches do not reach 10 bases of it. What the work shows at the level of the full study, not this receptor alone: Clones that contracted from day 15 to 85 showed balanced CD4/CD8 phenotypes, whereas a second wave of clones that expanded from day 15 to 37 leaned towards CD4+. Contracting CD4+ clones turned up mainly in the CM and EM memory subsets, whereas EMRA was where CD8+ clones were enriched. The second-wave clones that peaked on day 37 were not confirmed to be SARS-CoV-2 specific. The study covered only a couple of mild cases, and larger cohorts including severe cases with pre-infection samples were considered necessary. The detection of some responding clones in pre-infection memory suggests that pre-existing cross-reactive memory T cells joined the SARS-CoV-2 response.

The instrument was an Illumina NovaSeq 6000. Using 5'RACE with constant-segment primers, TCRalpha and TCRbeta cDNA libraries were constructed, with sample barcodes and unique molecular identifiers added in the process. RNA was extracted from every sample with Trizol reagent. Libraries were amplified in two PCR steps, with a second sample barcode and Illumina TruSeq adapters added in the second step. Libraries were sequenced on an Illumina NovaSeq with 2 x 150 bp paired-end reads. Turning to the authors' computational methods: With migec v1.2.7, reads were demultiplexed and then collapsed into UMI-guided consensus sequences. Using mixcr v2.1.11, the UMI consensuses were aligned to TRA and TRB V and J templates and assembled into clonotypes. Expanded or contracted clonotypes were those called significant by both edgeR and NoisET, with noise models trained on biological replicates. For edgeR calls, a false discovery rate-adjusted p below 0.01 and a log2 fold-change threshold of 1 were applied. As an exploratory analysis of dynamics, PCA with hierarchical clustering was applied to max-normalized trajectories of the 1000 most abundant clonotypes. Separately sequenced CD4+ and CD8+ repertoires were used to assign a CD4 or CD8 phenotype to each responding clone. In TCRdb, the public reads were trimmed at Q25 with fastp and aligned with MiXCR, with productive beta chains retained. Under each unique CDR3 protein, matching rows form one entry showing the most common genes and DNA. The V and J calls follow TCRdb's processing rather than the paper's. This sample lists 300,000 to 400,000 distinct CDR3 sequences; 10% to 15% were detected once. The top ten constitute roughly 23% of the sample.

This clonotype was detected a few times. It has no known antigen specificity. Base quality data are lacking; no much larger clone is found one base away. Ficoll-Paque density gradient centrifugation was the method used to isolate PBMCs. In this chain, TRBV12-3 or TRBV12-4 is recombined with TRBJ2-1; TRBD2 agrees with 10 junctional bases. Sequencing was done on a sample of PBMCs or a T cell subset sorted from them (not recorded which). This TCR came from a man younger than 35 who had mild COVID-19 (a few samples of this study predate the infection). The sample titles of this study are shuffled in the database, so cell type and time point are left out; the donor was told from shared clones. The sequence in DNA is TGTGCCAGCAGTCCCCCGGGACTAGCGAGGGGTGAGCAGTTCTTC. This sequence encodes CASSPPGLARGEQFF.